The rows below give T cell receptor beta chains drawn from one sample of a study of neurological immune-mediated disorders. TCRdb reprocessed the 5' RACE reads with MiXCR, giving one entry per CDR3 protein. Counted here are about 46,000 distinct CDR3 sequences, around 10% occurring once; the ten biggest clones make up about 5.7%. Source material: PBMCs. These receptors originate from a man aged 70-80 years with HTLV-1-associated myelopathy (HAM/TSP). Each CDR3 is given with its conserved first and last residue. A D gene is named only where the DNA matches it firmly. Only some rows state a clone size, as once, few, many or a class for expanded clones.

V gene	D gene	J gene	clone size	CDR3 DNA	CDR3 protein
TRBV6-2/TRBV6-3	-	TRBJ2-4	many	TGTGCCAGCAGCTCAAGGACAGACAAAAACATTCAGTACTTC	CASSSRTDKNIQYF
TRBV6-1	TRBD2	TRBJ2-7	many	TGTGCCAGTCGGACTAGCGGGAGTGGTGAGCAGTACTTC	CASRTSGSGEQYF
TRBV6-4	-	TRBJ2-3	few	TGTGCCAGCAGTGTCGGTATGACAGATACGCAGTATTTT	CASSVGMTDTQYF
TRBV19	-	TRBJ2-7	-	TGTGCCAGTAGTATCGGCAGGGGAGGCGAGCAGTACTTC	CASSIGRGGEQYF
TRBV20-1	-	TRBJ1-6	many	TGCAGTGCTTCTCCGGACGGCGATAATTCACCCCTCCACTTT	CSASPDGDNSPLHF
TRBV24-1	-	TRBJ1-1	many	TGTGCCACCAGTGAGTGGGACGCACTCACTGAAGCTTTCTTT	CATSEWDALTEAFF
TRBV12-3/TRBV12-4	-	TRBJ2-7	many	TGTGCCAGCAGTTTGGCTGGTGGCACCTCCTACGAGCAGTACTTC	CASSLAGGTSYEQYF
TRBV3-1	TRBD2	TRBJ2-1	once	TGTGCCAGCAGCCAAGTGCTAGCGGGGGGGAGCTCCTACAATGAGCAGTTCTTC	CASSQVLAGGSSYNEQFF
TRBV28	-	TRBJ1-1	many	TGTGCCAGCAGTTTCCCCACAGGGTTGGGGAACCCGAGGTTGAACACTGAAGCTTTCTTT	CASSFPTGLGNPRLNTEAFF
TRBV5-6	-	TRBJ2-1	many	TGTGCCAGCAGCTTGGTTTCGTCGGGCGGCTTGACCAATGAGCAGTTCTTC	CASSLVSSGGLTNEQFF
TRBV18	TRBD1	TRBJ1-4	many	TGTGCCAGCTCACCCCGGGACAGGCCAGAAAAACTGTTTTTT	CASSPRDRPEKLFF
TRBV20-1	-	TRBJ2-2	-	TGCAGTGCTAGTCGGGACGGGACCACCTGGGAGCTGTTTTTT	CSASRDGTTWELFF
TRBV7-3	-	TRBJ2-3	many	TGTGCCAGCAGTCAACCGGGGACAGATACGCAGTATTTT	CASSQPGTDTQYF
TRBV5-1	-	TRBJ1-6	many	TGCGCCAGCAGCTTGGACAGCAGAAATTCACCCCTCCACTTT	CASSLDSRNSPLHF
TRBV9	TRBD2	TRBJ2-3	many	TGTGCCAGCAGCCCACGGACTAGCGGGGCTAGCACAGATACGCAGTATTTT	CASSPRTSGASTDTQYF
TRBV27	-	TRBJ2-7	many	TGTGCCAGCAGTTTGGGGTTCGAGCAGTACTTC	CASSLGFEQYF
TRBV4-3	TRBD2	TRBJ2-5	many	TGCGCCAGCAGCCAAGGGGTAGCGGGAGCGAGGGGGACCCAGTACTTC	CASSQGVAGARGTQYF
TRBV12-3/TRBV12-4	-	TRBJ2-3	many	TGTGCCAGCAGTTTGAGGGATACGCAGTATTTT	CASSLRDTQYF
TRBV6-5	TRBD2	TRBJ2-1	many	TGTGCCAGCAGAAAACTAGCGGGATACAATGAGCAGTTCTTC	CASRKLAGYNEQFF
TRBV5-1	TRBD2	TRBJ2-1	medium-sized	TGCGCCAGCAGCTGGGGAGGGAATGAGCAGTTCTTC	CASSWGGNEQFF
TRBV7-2	TRBD1	TRBJ2-7	many	TGTGCCAGCAGCGGACGCAGGGGGCAATTCAACGAGCAGTACTTC	CASSGRRGQFNEQYF
TRBV20-1	TRBD2	TRBJ2-7	-	TGCAGTGCTAGTCCGGGACTATGGTCCCAGCTGTACTTC	CSASPGLWSQLYF
TRBV20-1	-	TRBJ1-5	many	TGCAGTGCTAGCCCCATAGAGGGCCAGCCCCAGCATTTT	CSASPIEGQPQHF
TRBV24-1	-	TRBJ2-2	many	TGTGCCACCAGTGCCCTGGGGCTAGGCACCGGGGAGCTGTTTTTT	CATSALGLGTGELFF
TRBV7-6	TRBD2	TRBJ2-1	many	TGTGCCAGCAGCTTAGATAGCGGGAGCGGCAGAGAGCAGTTCTTC	CASSLDSGSGREQFF
TRBV6-6	TRBD2	TRBJ2-7	many	TGTGCCAGCAGTTTACTAGCGGAGTCCTACGAGCAGTACTTC	CASSLLAESYEQYF
TRBV10-2	-	TRBJ2-7	many	TGCGCCAGCAGTGACCCGGCGGGTTCCCACGAGCAGTACTTC	CASSDPAGSHEQYF
TRBV14	-	TRBJ1-6	many	TGTGCCAGCAGACTCACCTCCGGGAGCTCCTATAATTCACCCCTCCACTTT	CASRLTSGSSYNSPLHF
TRBV5-1	-	TRBJ2-7	many	TGCGCCAGCAGCTTGGATGGACAGAATTTAAACGAGCAGTACTTC	CASSLDGQNLNEQYF
TRBV27	-	TRBJ2-7	many	TGTGCCAGCAGTTTGCTGGATAGGGACGAGCAGTACTTC	CASSLLDRDEQYF
TRBV9	-	TRBJ1-1	many	TGTGCCAGCAGCGCCCATGCGGAGAACACTGAAGCTTTCTTT	CASSAHAENTEAFF
TRBV11-2	-	TRBJ2-1	many	TGTGCCAGCAGCTTGGGCTATAGCGGCGAGCAGTTCTTC	CASSLGYSGEQFF
TRBV4-2	-	TRBJ2-3	many	TGTGCCAGCAGCCAAGAAGCCAAGGGGCGCGATACGCAGTATTTT	CASSQEAKGRDTQYF
TRBV5-6	-	TRBJ2-1	many	TGTGCCAGCAGCCCCCCTGGTTGGTGGGAGAATTGGTATGAGCAGTTCTTC	CASSPPGWWENWYEQFF
TRBV27	-	TRBJ1-3	many	TGTGCCAGCAACCTGCGGGGGCTGGGCACCATATATTTT	CASNLRGLGTIYF
TRBV5-5	-	TRBJ2-1	-	TGTGCCAGCAGCTTACATGGGAGCTACAATGAGCAGTTCTTC	CASSLHGSYNEQFF
TRBV5-1	TRBD2	TRBJ2-1	-	TGCGCCAGCAGCTTGAACGCGGGGGGCAATGAGCAGTTCTTC	CASSLNAGGNEQFF
TRBV18	-	TRBJ2-7	many	TGTGCCAGCTCACCCGCGGGACTCTCCTACGAGCAGTACTTC	CASSPAGLSYEQYF
TRBV4-2	-	TRBJ2-3	many	TGCGCCAGCAGCCAACTCTCAGGCGGTGGCACAGATACGCAGTATTTT	CASSQLSGGGTDTQYF
TRBV6-4	TRBD1	TRBJ2-6	many	TGTGCCAGCGGCACAGGGGGCGCAAGGGCCAACGTCCTGACTTTC	CASGTGGARANVLTF
TRBV4-1	TRBD1	TRBJ2-4	many	TGCGCCAGCAGCCACTCGGACAGGGCACAAAACATTCAGTACTTC	CASSHSDRAQNIQYF
TRBV20-1	-	TRBJ2-7	-	TGCAGTGCTCTGGAGGCGGAGCTTTACTACGAGCAGTACTTC	CSALEAELYYEQYF
TRBV5-1	TRBD1	TRBJ2-1	many	TGCGCCAGCAGCTTGGGGACAGGGCAGGGTGAGCAGTTCTTC	CASSLGTGQGEQFF
TRBV10-3	-	TRBJ2-3	many	TGTGCCATCAGTGAGATTGGGGCGGGACCTACCTACACAGATACGCAGTATTTT	CAISEIGAGPTYTDTQYF
TRBV29-1	TRBD1	TRBJ2-7	medium-sized	TGCAGCGTACGCCGGGACAGGGGGCTAGCGGGAGTTATTGGGCCTTACGAGCAGTACTTC	CSVRRDRGLAGVIGPYEQYF
TRBV10-3	TRBD1	TRBJ1-1	many	TGTGCCATCCGTCCTTCGACAGGGACCGGTGAAGCTTTCTTT	CAIRPSTGTGEAFF
TRBV27	-	TRBJ2-1	many	TGTGCCAGCAGTTTTTACTGGTCCTACAATGAGCAGTTCTTC	CASSFYWSYNEQFF
TRBV20-1	-	TRBJ2-7	many	TGCAGTGCTAGAGGAGAGAAAGCGGGTAACTACGAGCAGTACTTC	CSARGEKAGNYEQYF
TRBV5-5	-	TRBJ2-6	-	TGTGCCAGCAGCTTCTCAGGACCAACTGGGGCCAACGTCCCGACTTTC	CASSFSGPTGANVPTF
TRBV3-1	-	TRBJ2-6	few	TGTGCCAGCAGCCAAAACTCTGGGGCCAACGTCCTGACTTTC	CASSQNSGANVLTF
TRBV28	-	TRBJ2-3	many	TGTGCCAGCAGTTTAACGAGCACAGATACGCAGTATTTT	CASSLTSTDTQYF
TRBV6-5	-	TRBJ1-2	many	TGTGCCAGCAGTTACTCGGGGAGGAGGTCTAACTATGGCTACACCTTC	CASSYSGRRSNYGYTF
TRBV6-5	TRBD1	TRBJ2-5	many	TGTGCCAGTACCATGACAGGGGTAGTTAAGACCCAGTACTTC	CASTMTGVVKTQYF
TRBV7-8	-	TRBJ2-5	many	TGTGCCAGCAGCTTGGCTTTCCGGGGACAAGAGACCCAGTACTTC	CASSLAFRGQETQYF
TRBV20-1	TRBD2	TRBJ2-1	many	TGCAGTGCTACTTGGACTAGTCATGGGCAGTTCTTC	CSATWTSHGQFF
TRBV28	-	TRBJ1-5	many	TGTGCCAGCAGTTTGGTAGGGAGTCAGCCCCAGCATTTT	CASSLVGSQPQHF
TRBV20-1	-	TRBJ1-3	many	TGCAGTGCTAGAGAGGTCAACCTACGGGACACCATATATTTT	CSAREVNLRDTIYF
TRBV7-3	TRBD2	TRBJ2-3	many	TGTGCCAGCAGCTTAACCCCCGGGGCGGGACTAGCGGGGACAGATACGCAGTATTTT	CASSLTPGAGLAGTDTQYF
TRBV12-3/TRBV12-4	TRBD2	TRBJ2-1	many	TGTGCCAGCAGGGACGGGACTAGCGGGAAGGATGAGCAGTTCTTC	CASRDGTSGKDEQFF